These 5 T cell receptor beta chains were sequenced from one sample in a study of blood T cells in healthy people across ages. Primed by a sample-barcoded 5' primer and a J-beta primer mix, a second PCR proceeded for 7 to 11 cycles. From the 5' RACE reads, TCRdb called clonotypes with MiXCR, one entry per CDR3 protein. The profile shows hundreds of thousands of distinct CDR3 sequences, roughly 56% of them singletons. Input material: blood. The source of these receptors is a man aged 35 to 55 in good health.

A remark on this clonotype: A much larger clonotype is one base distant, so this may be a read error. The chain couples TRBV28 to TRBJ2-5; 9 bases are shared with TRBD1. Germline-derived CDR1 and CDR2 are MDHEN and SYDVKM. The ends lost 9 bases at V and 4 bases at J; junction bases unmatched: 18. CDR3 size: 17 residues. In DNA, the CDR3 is TGTGCCAGTACCCTCGCAGGTGGGACAGGGATGGTAGAGACCCAGTACTTC. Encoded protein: CASTLAGGTGMVETQYF.

The CDR3 spells CASSYLGDARETQYF. In nucleotides, the CDR3 is TGTGCCAGCAGCTATCTGGGGGATGCAAGAGAGACCCAGTACTTC. The V and J genes are TRBV7-9 and TRBJ2-5; the D call may be TRBD1 or TRBD2 (5 bases each). The CDR3 has 15 residues. Trimming took off 4 bases at V and 4 bases at J, with 16 bases between the two ends. From germline, CDR1 is SEHNR and CDR2 FQNEAQ (reference sequence).

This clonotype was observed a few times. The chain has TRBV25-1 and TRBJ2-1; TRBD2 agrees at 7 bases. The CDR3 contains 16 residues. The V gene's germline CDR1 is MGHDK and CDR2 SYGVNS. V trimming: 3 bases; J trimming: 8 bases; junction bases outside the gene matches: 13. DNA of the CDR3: TGTGCCAGCAGTGATCTGGGCGGGGGTCTTAACGATGAGCAGTTCTTC. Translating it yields CASSDLGGGLNDEQFF.

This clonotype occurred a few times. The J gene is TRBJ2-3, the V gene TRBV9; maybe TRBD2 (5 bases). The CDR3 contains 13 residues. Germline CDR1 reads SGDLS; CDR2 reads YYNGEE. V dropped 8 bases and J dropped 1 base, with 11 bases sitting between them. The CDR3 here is CASKGAGTDTQYF. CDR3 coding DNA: TGTGCCAGTAAGGGAGCAGGCACAGATACGCAGTATTTT.

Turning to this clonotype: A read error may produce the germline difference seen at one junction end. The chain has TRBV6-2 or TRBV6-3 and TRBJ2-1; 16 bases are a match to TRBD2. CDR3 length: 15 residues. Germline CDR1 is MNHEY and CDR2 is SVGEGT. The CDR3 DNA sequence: TGTACCAGCAGTTCGGGACTAGCGGGAGGGAATGAGCAGTTCTTC. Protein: CTSSSGLAGGNEQFF.